Listed below are T cell receptor beta chains from one sample, sequenced in a study of blood T cells in healthy people across ages. Via MiXCR, TCRdb re-called the 5' RACE reads, giving one row per CDR3 protein. Here the sample spans approximately 730,000 distinct CDR3 sequences, roughly 50% being singletons. The sample taken for sequencing was blood. The receptors originated from a man of 80 years or more in good health. Each CDR3 is given with its conserved first and last residue. The D gene is left open where the match is weak.

15 . . TRBV5-1 CASSPGAGISYEQYF
13 TRBJ1-1 TRBD1 TRBV29-1 CSARTGRGTEAFF
15 TRBJ2-7 . TRBV7-2 CASSQLGRGWYEQYF
14 TRBJ2-7 . TRBV11-2 CASRIEDYSHEQYF
15 TRBJ2-5 . TRBV20-1 CSARGSRGRQETQYF
19 TRBJ2-6 TRBD1 TRBV27 CASSPYTRGPYSGANVLTF
16 TRBJ2-7 . TRBV9 CASSVGLAAISYEQYF
15 TRBJ1-1 . TRBV7-9 CASRNEGGLGTEAFF
14 TRBJ2-7 . TRBV5-1 CASRSQDGTYEQYF
15 TRBJ1-5 TRBD1 TRBV20-1 CSARVGQGAAEPQHF
15 TRBJ2-3 TRBD2 TRBV20-1 CSARDGLASTDTQYF
18 TRBJ2-1 TRBD2 TRBV7-2 CASSLGLAGEWAYNEQFF
15 TRBJ1-6 . TRBV12-3/TRBV12-4 CASSLGESIYSPLHF
16 TRBJ2-5 TRBD2 TRBV9 CASSVSGSRGQETQYF
15 TRBJ2-1 . TRBV5-1 CASSLAISSYNEQFF
16 TRBJ2-1 TRBD2 TRBV7-6 CASSLMGTSAFNEQFF
15 TRBJ2-1 . TRBV20-1 CSARETSSFLHEQFF
12 TRBJ2-5 . TRBV5-1 CASSLIQETQYF
16 TRBJ2-1 TRBD2 TRBV12-3/TRBV12-4 CASTPIGGGRAHEQFF
16 TRBJ2-5 . TRBV15 CATSQIPGRKWETQYF
12 TRBJ2-7 . TRBV7-2 CASSADTPEQYF
15 TRBJ2-3 . TRBV7-3 CASSFGGMGADTQYF
19 TRBJ2-3 TRBD2 TRBV10-3 CAISQGAPGSGSSTDTQYF
14 TRBJ1-2 . TRBV9 CASSPAWMFYGYTF
14 TRBJ2-7 TRBD1 TRBV20-1 CSAREGTGAYEQYF
13 TRBJ2-3 . TRBV28 CASGRGYTDTQYF
12 TRBJ2-7 . TRBV7-2 CASSQPSYEQYF
13 TRBJ2-5 . TRBV2 CASNVGFKETQYF
13 TRBJ2-1 . TRBV3-1 CASSQDDNNEQFF
15 TRBJ2-1 TRBD2 TRBV7-9 CASSWGGSSYNEQFF
16 TRBJ1-1 . TRBV5-1 CASSLVGPARNTAAFF
13 TRBJ2-5 . TRBV27 CASRLSQARDQYF
13 . . TRBV7-2 CASSSLDACEQYF
11 TRBJ1-1 . TRBV20-1 CSAKGSTEAFF
13 TRBJ2-5 TRBD2 TRBV2 CASNTGRAGEQYF
14 TRBJ2-7 TRBD1 TRBV7-2 CASSARDRGYEQYF
14 TRBJ2-1 TRBD2 TRBV12-5 CASESGSSYNEQFF
14 TRBJ2-7 . TRBV2 CASSEAGVPDEQYF
13 TRBJ2-3 TRBD2 TRBV7-2 CASSSLGRGGQYF
15 . TRBD2 TRBV27 CASRPIAGGYNEQYF
15 TRBJ2-1 TRBD1 TRBV19 CASSGTGGPYNEQFF
14 TRBJ2-3 . TRBV12-3/TRBV12-4 CASSPRGRPDTQYF
16 TRBJ2-7 TRBD1 TRBV5-1 CASSLDHRGLTYEQYF
13 TRBJ2-3 . TRBV5-1 CASSLEVPRYAYF
16 TRBJ2-1 TRBD2 TRBV4-2 CASSQDTEREMGEQFF
14 TRBJ2-7 . TRBV15 CATSRENRDHEQYF